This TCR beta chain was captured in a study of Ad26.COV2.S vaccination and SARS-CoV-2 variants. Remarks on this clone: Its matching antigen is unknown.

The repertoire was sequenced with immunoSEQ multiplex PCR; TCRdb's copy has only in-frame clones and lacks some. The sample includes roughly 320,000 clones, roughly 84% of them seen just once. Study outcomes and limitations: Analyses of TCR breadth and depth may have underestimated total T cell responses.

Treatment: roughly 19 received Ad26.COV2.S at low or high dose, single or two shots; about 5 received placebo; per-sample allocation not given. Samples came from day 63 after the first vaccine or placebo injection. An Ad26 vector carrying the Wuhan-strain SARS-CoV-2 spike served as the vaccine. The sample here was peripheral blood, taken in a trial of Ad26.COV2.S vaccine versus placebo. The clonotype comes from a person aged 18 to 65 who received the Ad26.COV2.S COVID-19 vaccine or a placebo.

The CDR3: CASSPLGTSDTNEQFF. DNA for the CDR3: TGTGCCAGCAGCCCCCTAGGGACTAGCGACACCAATGAGCAGTTCTTC. The chain employs TRBV4-2 and TRBJ2-1, with TRBD2 matching 10 bases. This CDR3 has 16 residues. J lost 6 bases, V lost 4 bases, and 9 bases had no gene match. CDR1 LGHNA and CDR2 YNFKEQ come from the germline V gene.